These T cell receptor beta chains were read from a single sample in a study of blood T cell repertoires in COVID-19. Profiling relied on immunoSEQ multiplex PCR, and the TCRdb table lists in-frame clones only, not all of them. The data contain 200,000 or so clones, roughly 90% of them singletons. Sequencing used peripheral blood. These TCRs come from a man in his fifties or sixties who had recovered from COVID-19. Both conserved end residues are part of each CDR3. The D gene is left open where the match is weak. Clone sizes are given selectively: once, few, many, or a class where the clone is expanded.

cdr3_aa: CASSRSGGPVETQYF
cdr3_nt: TGTGCTAGCAGCCGATCGGGGGGGCCGGTGGAGACCCAGTACTTC
v_call: TRBV7-7
j_call: TRBJ2-5
clone_size: -
d_call: TRBD2

cdr3_aa: CATSDPGGPGETQYF
cdr3_nt: TGTGCCACCAGTGATCCCGGGGGGCCGGGGGAGACCCAGTACTTC
v_call: TRBV24-1
j_call: TRBJ2-5
clone_size: -
d_call: -

cdr3_aa: CASSTFPGTSGSTDTQYF
cdr3_nt: TGTGCCAGTAGTACCTTTCCCGGGACTAGCGGGAGTACAGATACGCAGTATTTT
v_call: TRBV19
j_call: TRBJ2-3
clone_size: -
d_call: TRBD2

cdr3_aa: CASSIDTEETQYF
cdr3_nt: TGTGCCAGTAGTATAGACACAGAAGAGACCCAGTACTTC
v_call: TRBV19
j_call: TRBJ2-5
clone_size: -
d_call: -

cdr3_aa: CASSLPGYEQYF
cdr3_nt: TGTGCCAGCAGTTTACCGGGTTACGAGCAGTACTTC
v_call: TRBV27
j_call: TRBJ2-7
clone_size: -
d_call: -

cdr3_aa: CASSPGTGGAGSPLHF
cdr3_nt: TGTGCCAGCAGCCCGGGGACAGGGGGCGCGGGTTCACCCCTCCACTTT
v_call: TRBV5-4
j_call: TRBJ1-6
clone_size: -
d_call: TRBD1

cdr3_aa: CASSPGRQGASGELFF
cdr3_nt: TGTGCCAGCTCACCGGGTCGACAGGGGGCGTCCGGGGAGCTGTTTTTT
v_call: TRBV18
j_call: TRBJ2-2
clone_size: -
d_call: TRBD1

cdr3_aa: CASSLGSSTNYGYTF
cdr3_nt: TGTGCCAGCAGCTTAGGGTCCAGTACTAACTATGGCTACACCTTC
v_call: TRBV7-8
j_call: TRBJ1-2
clone_size: few
d_call: -

cdr3_aa: CASRPTLTGELFF
cdr3_nt: TGTGCCAGCAGACCCACCCTAACCGGGGAGCTGTTTTTT
v_call: TRBV3-1/TRBV3-2
j_call: TRBJ2-2
clone_size: -
d_call: -

cdr3_aa: CASSQSGGYQGGELFF
cdr3_nt: TGCGCCAGCAGCCAATCCGGGGGATATCAGGGCGGGGAGCTGTTTTTT
v_call: TRBV5-1
j_call: TRBJ2-2
clone_size: -
d_call: -

cdr3_aa: CASSLRATDNYGYTF
cdr3_nt: TGTGCCAGCAGCTTAAGGGCGACAGATAACTATGGCTACACCTTC
v_call: TRBV7-9
j_call: TRBJ1-2
clone_size: -
d_call: -

cdr3_aa: CASSLGQGSNQPQHF
cdr3_nt: TGTGCCAGCAGCTTAGGACAGGGAAGCAATCAGCCCCAGCATTTT
v_call: TRBV7-9
j_call: TRBJ1-5
clone_size: -
d_call: TRBD1

cdr3_aa: CASSLEVGANEKLFF
cdr3_nt: TGCGCCAGCAGCTTGGAGGTGGGGGCGAATGAAAAACTGTTTTTT
v_call: TRBV5-1
j_call: TRBJ1-4
clone_size: -
d_call: -

cdr3_aa: CASSVGTSGGETQYF
cdr3_nt: TGTGCCAGCAGCGTAGGGACTAGCGGGGGAGAGACCCAGTACTTC
v_call: TRBV9
j_call: TRBJ2-5
clone_size: -
d_call: TRBD2

cdr3_aa: CASSLGRSDIQYF
cdr3_nt: TGTGCCAGCAGCTTAGGGAGATCCGACATTCAGTACTTC
v_call: TRBV7-2
j_call: TRBJ2-4
clone_size: -
d_call: -